The sequence of this TCR beta chain was determined in a study of early T cells in non-severe SARS-CoV-2 infection. Study-wide context: Sequencing of bulk RNA from unsorted whole blood was done, without chain pairing.

This clonotype was detected ten times or more. Germline V gives CDR1 SEHNR, CDR2 FQNEAQ (reference sequence). V was cut by 5 bases and J by 2 bases, with 22 bases left in between. The CDR3 contains 18 residues. Unique molecular identifiers (one per individual cDNA molecule) were attached. In TCRdb, the 5' RACE reads were re-called with MiXCR into one record per CDR3 protein. The sample consists of about 27,000 distinct CDR3 sequences, roughly 5.4% of them appearing once. Sequenced sample: whole blood. This TCR came from an adult who was a healthcare worker with PCR-confirmed SARS-CoV-2 infection or an uninfected control (not recorded which). The V gene is TRBV7-9, the J gene TRBJ1-5; D might be TRBD1 (5 bases). CDR3 loop: CASSPGFLQGSGNQPQHF. CDR3 sequence (DNA): TGTGCCAGCAGCCCCGGATTCCTCCAGGGATCGGGCAATCAGCCCCAGCATTTT. Based on the CDR3 plus reference TRBV7-9 and TRBJ1-5, the full variable domain is DTGVSQNPRHKITKRGQNVTFRCDPISEHNRLYWYRQTLGQGPEFLTYFQNEAQLEKSRLLSDRFSAERPKGSFSTLEIQRTEQGDSAMYLCASSPGFLQGSGNQPQHFGDGTRLSIL.